Detailed here is one T cell receptor beta chain. No cognate antigen has been identified for it. Base-call qualities are not available, and no considerably larger clone is one nucleotide away. Unstimulated Tregs (CD4+CD25+CD127-), CD4+ non-Tregs (CD4+CD25-), CD4 and CD8 cells were FACS-sorted from thawed PBMCs. Blood from healthy controls was obtained either as purchased buffy coats or from healthy volunteers. Healthy control blood was processed to PBMCs by Ficoll density gradient and cryopreserved, and patient PBMCs were collected before and after transplant. For TCRbeta CDR3 sequencing, genomic DNA was extracted from sorted cells using the QIAGEN DNeasy Blood and Tissue Kit. High-throughput TCRbeta CDR3 sequencing, which included PCR amplification with bias correction and internal controls, was done commercially through immunoSEQ. The original methods were these. Unique productive TCRbeta sequences were defined by CDR3 nucleotide sequence where primers matched, otherwise by CDR3 amino acid sequence with Vbeta and Jbeta genes. To correct sorting error, sequences shared between sorted populations at a frequency ratio of 2:1 or less were removed; the rest were assigned to the higher population. Sequences were defined as donor-reactive when expanded at least 5-fold in CFSE-low cells versus unstimulated cells and present at a frequency of at least 0.01% in CFSE-low cells. Repertoire divergence was quantified by Jensen-Shannon divergence using the top 100 TCRbeta sequences ranked by frequency. When a sample had multiple sequencing runs, each run was corrected for sorting error separately and the runs were then pooled. Imported from immuneACCESS, the table was reduced by TCRdb to in-frame sequences with V and J called. These copies leave out some clones; in studies compared against another copy, an unresolved V gene accounts for under half, and the cause of the remainder is not known. The V and J calls and clone size were taken over from that table, and D and trimming were inferred from the DNA. The sample table holds roughly 250,000 clones, of which about four fifths were seen once. The top ten constitute around 0.68% of the sample.

A distance of 10 bases separates the germline ends of V and J, which lose 3 bases and 0 bases respectively. The CDR3 contains 15 residues, cysteine and phenylalanine counted. The DNA shown is the 45-base CDR3, in frame from base 1. For CDR1 and CDR2, the germline V gene (reference sequence) lists LNHDA and SQIVND. The sample comes from a study of Tregs in tolerant kidney transplant recipients (dated by TCRdb to 2018 to 2020). For the wider study: TCRbeta sequencing was used in the study to identify donor-specific regulatory T cells before combined kidney and bone marrow transplantation, and the identified cells were then tracked after transplant. TCRbeta repertoire sequencing was used in a few healthy controls to compare several methods for expanding Tregs specific for an allogeneic donor.

What the work shows at the level of the full study, not this receptor alone: Expanding Tregs with activated donor B cells appeared to identify the most biologically relevant and donor-specific TCRbeta repertoire. Because the study included only a small number of patients, the results must be confirmed in larger populations and under other immunosuppression protocols. Biological reproducibility was not examined directly, but technical replication error appeared to be minimal.

This clonotype was obtained from a human donor in good health. The sequenced material came from CD4+ T cells from blood. The sequence is built from TRBV19 and TRBJ2-3, with the D gene uncertain. The CDR3 region reads CASSIRDLSTDTQYF. The nucleotide sequence is given as TGTGCCAGTAGTATTAGAGACCTGAGCACAGATACGCAGTATTTT. The full variable domain, completed from the reference TRBV19 and TRBJ2-3 proteins outside the CDR3, reads DGGITQSPKYLFRKEGQNVTLSCEQNLNHDAMYWYRQDPGQGLRLIYYSQIVNDFQKGDIAEGYSVSREKKESFPLTVTSAQKNPTAFYLCASSIRDLSTDTQYFGPGTRLTVL.